This T cell receptor (beta chain) was sequenced during a study of T cell changes during pregnancy in multiple sclerosis. Data came from immunoSEQ multiplex PCR; TCRdb stores just in-frame clones and leaves some out. The sample has fewer than 140,000 clones; about 90% are singletons. Germline V lookup: CDR1 MNHNY, CDR2 SVGAGI (reference sequence). V was clipped by 4 bases and J by 4 bases; unmatched bases: 7. The CDR3 loop spans 15 amino acids. The input for sequencing was peripheral blood, taken before pregnancy. The chain is built from TRBV6-6 and TRBJ2-7, with 10 bases fitting TRBD2. The receptor's source is a female donor with multiple sclerosis, enrolled in a pregnancy study. As DNA, the CDR3 is TGTGCCAGCAGTTCCCTCGGACTAGCGGAGTACGAGCAGTACTTC. This encodes CASSSLGLAEYEQYF.